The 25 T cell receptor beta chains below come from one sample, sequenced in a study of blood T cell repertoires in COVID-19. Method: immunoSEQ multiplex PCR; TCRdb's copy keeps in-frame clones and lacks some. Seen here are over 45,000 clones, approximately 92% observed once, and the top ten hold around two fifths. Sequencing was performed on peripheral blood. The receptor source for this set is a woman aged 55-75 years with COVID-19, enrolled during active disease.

The CDR3 nucleotides read TGTGCCAGCAGCCGTGTCGGGAACACTGAAGCTTTCTTT. It encodes CASSRVGNTEAFF. The V and J genes are TRBV14 and TRBJ1-1; D gene unclear. The CDR3 loop spans 13 amino acids. CDR1 and CDR2 (germline): SGHDN, FVKESK. V was trimmed by 4 bases and J by 1 base, leaving 7 bases between them.

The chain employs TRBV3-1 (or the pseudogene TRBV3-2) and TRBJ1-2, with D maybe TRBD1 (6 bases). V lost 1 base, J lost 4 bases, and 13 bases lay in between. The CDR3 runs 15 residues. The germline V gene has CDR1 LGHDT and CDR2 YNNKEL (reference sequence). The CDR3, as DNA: TGTGCCAGCAGCCAAGGAGGGACAACTATCTATGGCTACACCTTC. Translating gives CASSQGGTTIYGYTF.

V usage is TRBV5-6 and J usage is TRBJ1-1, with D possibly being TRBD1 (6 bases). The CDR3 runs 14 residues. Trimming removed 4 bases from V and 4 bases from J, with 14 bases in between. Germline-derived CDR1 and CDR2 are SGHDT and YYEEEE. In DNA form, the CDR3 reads TGTGCCAGCAGCGAGGACAGCTGGAGCACTGAAGCTTTCTTT. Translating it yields CASSEDSWSTEAFF.

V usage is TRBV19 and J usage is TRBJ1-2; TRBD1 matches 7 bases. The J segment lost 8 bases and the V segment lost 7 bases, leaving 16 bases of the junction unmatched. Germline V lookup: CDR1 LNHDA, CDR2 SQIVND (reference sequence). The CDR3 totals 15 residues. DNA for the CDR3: TGTGCCAGTATTCAGACTCGGGACAGTATCCAGGGCTACACCTTC. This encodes CASIQTRDSIQGYTF.

This CDR3 is CASSLTDMDTGELFF. As DNA, the CDR3 is TGCGCCAGCAGCCTCACGGACATGGACACCGGGGAGCTGTTTTTT. This chain connects TRBV4-3 to TRBJ2-2, with D tentatively TRBD1 (5 bases). Germline loops: CDR1 LGHNA, CDR2 YSLEER. CDR3 size: 15 residues. The V end lost 4 bases, the J end lost 3 bases, and 12 bases lay between the germline ends.

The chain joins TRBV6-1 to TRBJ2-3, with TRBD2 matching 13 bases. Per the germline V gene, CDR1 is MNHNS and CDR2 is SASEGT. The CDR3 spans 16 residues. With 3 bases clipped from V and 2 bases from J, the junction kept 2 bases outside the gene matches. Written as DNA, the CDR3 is TGTGCCAGCAGTGACGGACTAGCGGGGGACACAGATACGCAGTATTTT. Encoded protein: CASSDGLAGDTDTQYF.

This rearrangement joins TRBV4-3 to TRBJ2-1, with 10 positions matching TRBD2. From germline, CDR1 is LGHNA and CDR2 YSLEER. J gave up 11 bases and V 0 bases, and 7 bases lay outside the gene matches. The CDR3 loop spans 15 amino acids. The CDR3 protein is CASSQDSGGWFQQFF. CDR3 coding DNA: TGCGCCAGCAGCCAAGATAGCGGGGGGTGGTTTCAGCAGTTCTTC.

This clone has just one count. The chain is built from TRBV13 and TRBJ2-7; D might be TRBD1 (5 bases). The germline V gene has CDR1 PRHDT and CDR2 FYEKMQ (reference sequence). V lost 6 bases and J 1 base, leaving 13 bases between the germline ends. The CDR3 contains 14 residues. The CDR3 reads CASRDTGLSYEQYF. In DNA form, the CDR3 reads TGTGCCAGCAGGGACACCGGTCTTTCCTACGAGCAGTACTTC.

The CDR3 DNA sequence: TGTGCCACCAGTGATAACTCAGCGGGAGGGTTCAAGGAGCAGTTCTTC. Its translation: CATSDNSAGGFKEQFF. This rearrangement joins TRBV24-1 to TRBJ2-1; 10 bases map to TRBD2. The CDR3 loop spans 16 amino acids. The V and J ends lost 3 bases and 10 bases, in that order; junction bases with no gene match: 11. Germline CDR1 KGHDR, CDR2 SFDVKD.

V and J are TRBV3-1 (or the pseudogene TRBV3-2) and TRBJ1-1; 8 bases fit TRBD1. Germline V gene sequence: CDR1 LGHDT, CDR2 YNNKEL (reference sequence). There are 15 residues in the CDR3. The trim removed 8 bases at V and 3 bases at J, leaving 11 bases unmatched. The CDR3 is CASVTSATGDTEAFF. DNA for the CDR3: TGTGCCAGCGTTACCTCCGCGACAGGGGACACTGAAGCTTTCTTT.

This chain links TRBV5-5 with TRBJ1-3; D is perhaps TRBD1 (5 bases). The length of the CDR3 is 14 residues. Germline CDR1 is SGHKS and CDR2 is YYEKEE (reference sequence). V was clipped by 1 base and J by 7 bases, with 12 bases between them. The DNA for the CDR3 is TGTGCCAGCAGCTTGTCAGGGAATCGGAACACCATATATTTT. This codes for CASSLSGNRNTIYF.

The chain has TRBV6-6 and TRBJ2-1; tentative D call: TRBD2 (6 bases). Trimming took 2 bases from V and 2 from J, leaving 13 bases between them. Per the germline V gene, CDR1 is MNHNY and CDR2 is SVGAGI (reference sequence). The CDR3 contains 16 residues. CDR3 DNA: TGTGCCAGCAGTTACCCCTGGGGGAGGACCTACAATGAGCAGTTCTTC. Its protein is CASSYPWGRTYNEQFF.

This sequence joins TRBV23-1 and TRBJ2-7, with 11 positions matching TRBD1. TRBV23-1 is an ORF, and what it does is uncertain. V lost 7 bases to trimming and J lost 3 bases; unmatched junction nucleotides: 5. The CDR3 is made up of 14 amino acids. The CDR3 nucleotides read TGCGCCAGCAAGACGGGACAGGGGGTCTACGAGCAGTACTTC. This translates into CASKTGQGVYEQYF.

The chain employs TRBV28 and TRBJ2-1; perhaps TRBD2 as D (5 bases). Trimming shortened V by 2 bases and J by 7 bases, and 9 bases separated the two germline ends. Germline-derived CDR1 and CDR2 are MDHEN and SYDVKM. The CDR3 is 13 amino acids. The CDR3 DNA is TGTGCCAGCAGTTTAGGACTCCGGAATGAGCAGTTCTTC. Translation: CASSLGLRNEQFF.

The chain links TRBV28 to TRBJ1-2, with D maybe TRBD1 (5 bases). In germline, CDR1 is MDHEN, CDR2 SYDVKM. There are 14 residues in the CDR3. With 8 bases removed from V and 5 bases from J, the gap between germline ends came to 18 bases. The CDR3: CASVTGGREYGYTF. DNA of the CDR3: TGTGCCAGCGTCACGGGGGGTAGAGAGTATGGCTACACCTTC.

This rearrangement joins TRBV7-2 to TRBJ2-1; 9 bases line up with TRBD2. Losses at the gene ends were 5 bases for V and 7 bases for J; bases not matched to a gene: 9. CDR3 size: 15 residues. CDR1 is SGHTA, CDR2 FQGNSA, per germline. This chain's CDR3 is CASSIWTSVRNEQFF. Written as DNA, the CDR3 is TGTGCCAGCAGCATATGGACTAGCGTGCGTAATGAGCAGTTCTTC. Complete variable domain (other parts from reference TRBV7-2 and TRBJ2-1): GAGVSQSPSNKVTEKGKDVELRCDPISGHTALYWYRQSLGQGLEFLIYFQGNSAPDKSGLPSDRFSAERTGGSVSTLTIQRTQQEDSAVYLCASSIWTSVRNEQFFGPGTRLTVL.

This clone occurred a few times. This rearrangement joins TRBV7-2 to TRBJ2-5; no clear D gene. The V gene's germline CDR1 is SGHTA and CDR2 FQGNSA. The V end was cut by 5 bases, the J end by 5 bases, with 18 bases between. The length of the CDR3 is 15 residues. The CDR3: CASSLDRVLRETQYF. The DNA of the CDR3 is TGTGCCAGCAGCCTTGACCGGGTCCTACGCGAGACCCAGTACTTC.

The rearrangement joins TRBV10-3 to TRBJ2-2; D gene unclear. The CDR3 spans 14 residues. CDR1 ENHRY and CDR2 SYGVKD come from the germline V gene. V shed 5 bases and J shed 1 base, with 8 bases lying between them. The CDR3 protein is CAISPPGNTGELFF. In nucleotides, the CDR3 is TGTGCCATCAGTCCTCCGGGGAACACCGGGGAGCTGTTTTTT.

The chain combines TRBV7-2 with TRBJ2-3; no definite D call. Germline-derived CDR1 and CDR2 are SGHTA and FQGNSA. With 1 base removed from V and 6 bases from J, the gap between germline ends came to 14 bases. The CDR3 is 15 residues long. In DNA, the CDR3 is TGTGCCAGCAGCTTAGTGGCAGGAATCAGGGATACGCAGTATTTT. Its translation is CASSLVAGIRDTQYF. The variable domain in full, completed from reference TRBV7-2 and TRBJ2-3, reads GAGVSQSPSNKVTEKGKDVELRCDPISGHTALYWYRQSLGQGLEFLIYFQGNSAPDKSGLPSDRFSAERTGGSVSTLTIQRTQQEDSAVYLCASSLVAGIRDTQYFGPGTRLTVL.

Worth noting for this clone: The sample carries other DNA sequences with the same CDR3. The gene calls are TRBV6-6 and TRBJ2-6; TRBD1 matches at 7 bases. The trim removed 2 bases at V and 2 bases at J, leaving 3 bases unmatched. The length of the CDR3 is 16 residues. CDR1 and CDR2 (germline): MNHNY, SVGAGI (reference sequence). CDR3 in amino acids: CASSYRRGTGANVLTF. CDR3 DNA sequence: TGTGCCAGCAGTTACCGCAGGGGGACTGGGGCCAACGTCCTGACTTTC.

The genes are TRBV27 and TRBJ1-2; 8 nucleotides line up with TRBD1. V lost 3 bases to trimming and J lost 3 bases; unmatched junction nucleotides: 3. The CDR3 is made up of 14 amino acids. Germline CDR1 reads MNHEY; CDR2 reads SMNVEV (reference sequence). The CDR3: CASSFSTGDYGYTF. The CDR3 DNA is TGTGCCAGCAGTTTCTCGACAGGGGACTATGGCTACACCTTC.

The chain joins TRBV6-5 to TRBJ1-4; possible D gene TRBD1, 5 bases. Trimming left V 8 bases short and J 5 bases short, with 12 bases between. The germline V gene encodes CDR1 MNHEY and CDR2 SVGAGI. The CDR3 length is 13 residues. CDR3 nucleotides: TGTGCCAGCGGACACGGAATCAATGAAAAACTGTTTTTT. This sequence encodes CASGHGINEKLFF.

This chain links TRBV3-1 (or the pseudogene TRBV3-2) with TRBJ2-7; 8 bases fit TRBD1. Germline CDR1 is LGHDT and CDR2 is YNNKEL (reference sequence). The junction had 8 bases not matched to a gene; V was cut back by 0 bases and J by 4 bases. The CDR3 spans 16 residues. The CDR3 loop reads CASSQDIGRGLYEQYF. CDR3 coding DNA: TGTGCCAGCAGCCAAGATATAGGCAGGGGGCTGTACGAGCAGTACTTC.

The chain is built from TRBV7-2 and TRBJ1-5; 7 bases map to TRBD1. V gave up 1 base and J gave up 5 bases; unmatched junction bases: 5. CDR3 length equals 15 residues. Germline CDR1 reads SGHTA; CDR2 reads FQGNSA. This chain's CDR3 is CASSLGQGGDQPQHF. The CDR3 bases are TGTGCCAGCAGCTTAGGACAGGGCGGGGATCAGCCCCAGCATTTT. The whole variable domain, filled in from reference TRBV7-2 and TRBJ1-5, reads GAGVSQSPSNKVTEKGKDVELRCDPISGHTALYWYRQSLGQGLEFLIYFQGNSAPDKSGLPSDRFSAERTGGSVSTLTIQRTQQEDSAVYLCASSLGQGGDQPQHFGDGTRLSIL.

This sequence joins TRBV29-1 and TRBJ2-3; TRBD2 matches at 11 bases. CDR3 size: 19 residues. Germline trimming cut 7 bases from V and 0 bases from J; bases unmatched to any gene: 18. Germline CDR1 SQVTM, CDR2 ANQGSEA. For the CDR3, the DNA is TGCAGCGGCGGCGGGTGGCTAGCGGGAGGCCCGCCTAGCACAGATACGCAGTATTTT. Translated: CSGGGWLAGGPPSTDTQYF.